This T cell receptor (beta chain) derives from a study of OX40 agonist ivuxolimab in advanced cancers. Notes on the study in general: More expanded clones were found, on average, in CD8+ than in CD4+ T cells. At 0.1 to 3.0 mg/kg and by week 6, CD4+ and CD8+ T cells in the blood had expanded clonally.

Of note for this clone: The antigen is not known.

Clones were sequenced by immunoSEQ multiplex PCR, and TCRdb holds only the in-frame ones, with some missing. Here the sample spans 90,000 to 120,000 clones, approximately 89% being singletons. The V gene end was trimmed by 3 bases and the J gene end by 8 bases; junction bases not matched to a gene: 19. Germline lookup yields CDR1 SGDLS and CDR2 YYNGEE. This CDR3 comprises 18 residues. The sampling schedule covered blood at baseline, cycle 4 day 1, and cycle 7 day 1. The rearrangement joins TRBV9 to TRBJ2-1; 8 positions agree with TRBD2. The source material was CD4+ or CD8+ T cells sorted from blood, sampled in a trial of the OX40 agonist ivuxolimab. The source is an adult with an advanced solid tumor such as melanoma, head and neck, liver or kidney cancer. This CDR3 reads CASSAASGPPSFLDEQFF. CDR3 DNA sequence: TGTGCCAGCAGCGCTGCTAGCGGGCCACCCTCGTTTTTGGATGAGCAGTTCTTC.